This TCR beta chain was captured by sequencing in a study of blood T cell repertoires in COVID-19. Looking at the study overall: Samples taken during acute and convalescent COVID-19 were collected in the United States, Italy and Spain. Sources were T cells, B-cell-depleted T cells, or PBMCs; the material itself was cDNA or gDNA.

In the original analysis: Amplification from reference gene primers served as the basis for estimated nucleated cell counts. Repertoires were generated with immunoSEQ multiplex PCR, while TCRdb's copy carries only in-frame clones and drops some. V and J calls and clone size are those listed in that table; D and trimming were worked out from the DNA. The data show about 150,000 clones, roughly nine tenths seen once. Sequenced sample: peripheral blood. The clonotype was recovered from a woman between 65 and 79 years old with acute or convalescent COVID-19.

The CDR3 spells CASSGGGNEKLFF. CDR3 nucleotide sequence: TGTGCCAGCAGTGGAGGGGGCAATGAAAAACTGTTTTTT. The genes are TRBV2 and TRBJ1-4; the match to TRBD1 covers 7 bases. Germline V gene data show CDR1 as SNHLY and CDR2 as FYNNEI. After removal of 4 bases from V and 5 bases from J, the junction contained 1 base not matched to a gene. The CDR3 sequence is 13 residues long. Combining the CDR3 with reference TRBV2 and TRBJ1-4 gives the whole variable domain EPEVTQTPSHQVTQMGQEVILRCVPISNHLYFYWYRQILGQKVEFLVSFYNNEISEKSEIFDDQFSVERPDGSNFTLKIRSTKLEDSAMYFCASSGGGNEKLFFGSGTQLSVL.